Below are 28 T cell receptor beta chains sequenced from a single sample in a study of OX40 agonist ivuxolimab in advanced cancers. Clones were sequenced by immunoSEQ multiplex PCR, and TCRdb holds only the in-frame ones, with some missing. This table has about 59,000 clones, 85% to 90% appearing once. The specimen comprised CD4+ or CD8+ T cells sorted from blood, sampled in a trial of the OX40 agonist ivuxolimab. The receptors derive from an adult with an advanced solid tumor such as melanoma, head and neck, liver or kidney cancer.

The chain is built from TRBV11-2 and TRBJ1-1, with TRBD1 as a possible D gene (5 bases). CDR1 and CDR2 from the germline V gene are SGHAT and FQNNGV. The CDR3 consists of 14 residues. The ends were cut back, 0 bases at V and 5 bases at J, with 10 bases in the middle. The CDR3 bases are TGTGCCAGCAGCTTAGATCAGTGGGGGACTGAAGCTTTCTTT. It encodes CASSLDQWGTEAFF.

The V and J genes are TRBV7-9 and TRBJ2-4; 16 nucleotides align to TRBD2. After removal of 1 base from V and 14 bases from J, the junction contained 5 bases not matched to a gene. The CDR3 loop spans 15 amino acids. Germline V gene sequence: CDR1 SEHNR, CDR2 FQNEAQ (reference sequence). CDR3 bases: TGTGCCAGCAGCTTAGAGGGACTAGCGGGAGGGCTAGAGTACTTC. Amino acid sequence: CASSLEGLAGGLEYF.

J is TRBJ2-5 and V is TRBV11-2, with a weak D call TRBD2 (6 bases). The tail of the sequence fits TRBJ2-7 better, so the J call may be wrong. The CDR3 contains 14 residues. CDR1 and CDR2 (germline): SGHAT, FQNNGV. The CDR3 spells CASGTLGGSYEQYF. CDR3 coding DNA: TGTGCCAGCGGCACCCTGGGGGGCTCCTACGAGCAGTACTTC.

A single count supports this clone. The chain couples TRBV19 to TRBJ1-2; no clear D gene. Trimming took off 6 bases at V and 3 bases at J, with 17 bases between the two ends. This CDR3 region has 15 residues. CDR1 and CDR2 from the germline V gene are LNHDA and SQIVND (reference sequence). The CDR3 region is CASSSLWPSDYGYTF. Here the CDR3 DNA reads TGTGCCAGTAGCTCTTTATGGCCCTCAGACTATGGCTACACCTTC.

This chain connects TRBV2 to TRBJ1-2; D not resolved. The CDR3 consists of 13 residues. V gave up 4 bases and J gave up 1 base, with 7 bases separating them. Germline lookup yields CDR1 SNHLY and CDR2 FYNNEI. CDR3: CASSVEVNYGYTF. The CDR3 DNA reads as TGTGCCAGCAGTGTTGAGGTTAACTATGGCTACACCTTC.

The CDR3 spells CASIGSSYNSPLHF. The CDR3 DNA reads TGTGCCAGCATAGGGAGCTCCTATAATTCACCCCTCCACTTT. The V gene is TRBV11-3, the J gene TRBJ1-6; no reliable D call. This CDR3 is built from 14 residues. Germline V gene data show CDR1 as SGHNT and CDR2 as YENEEA. Trimming took off 7 bases at V and 0 bases at J, with 7 bases between the two ends.

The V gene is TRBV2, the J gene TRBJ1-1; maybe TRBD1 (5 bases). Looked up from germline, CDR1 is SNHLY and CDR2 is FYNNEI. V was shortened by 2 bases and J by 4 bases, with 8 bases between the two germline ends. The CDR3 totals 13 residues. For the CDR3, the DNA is TGTGCCAGCAGTGAATCCGACAGCACTGAAGCTTTCTTT. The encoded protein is CASSESDSTEAFF.

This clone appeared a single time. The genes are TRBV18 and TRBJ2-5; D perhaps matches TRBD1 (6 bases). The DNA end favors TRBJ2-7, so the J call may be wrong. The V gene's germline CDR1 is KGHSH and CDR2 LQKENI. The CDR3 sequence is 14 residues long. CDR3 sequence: CASSPETGAREQYF. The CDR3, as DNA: TGTGCCAGCTCACCAGAGACAGGTGCCCGCGAGCAGTACTTC.

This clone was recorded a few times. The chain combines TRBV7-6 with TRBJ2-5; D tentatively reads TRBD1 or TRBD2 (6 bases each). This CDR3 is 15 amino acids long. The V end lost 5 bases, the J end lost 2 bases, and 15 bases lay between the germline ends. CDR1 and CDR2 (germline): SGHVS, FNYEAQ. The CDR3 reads CASSRRGGRQETQYF. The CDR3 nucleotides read TGTGCCAGCAGCCGCCGAGGGGGGCGACAAGAGACCCAGTACTTC.

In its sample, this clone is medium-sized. The CDR3 sequence is CASSQVTGRNTGELFF. The CDR3 DNA is TGCGCCAGCAGCCAAGTGACAGGCCGAAACACCGGGGAGCTGTTTTTT. The chain couples TRBV4-1 to TRBJ2-2; tentative D call: TRBD1 (6 bases). V lost 1 base, J lost 2 bases, and 11 bases lay in between. Per germline, CDR1 MGHRA and CDR2 YSYEKL. The CDR3 runs to 16 residues.

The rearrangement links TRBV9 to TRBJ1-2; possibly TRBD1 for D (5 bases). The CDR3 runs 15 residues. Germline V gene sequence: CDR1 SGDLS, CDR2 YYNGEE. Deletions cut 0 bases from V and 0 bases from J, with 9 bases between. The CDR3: CASSVAGTPNYGYTF. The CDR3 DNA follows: TGTGCCAGCAGCGTAGCAGGGACGCCTAACTATGGCTACACCTTC.

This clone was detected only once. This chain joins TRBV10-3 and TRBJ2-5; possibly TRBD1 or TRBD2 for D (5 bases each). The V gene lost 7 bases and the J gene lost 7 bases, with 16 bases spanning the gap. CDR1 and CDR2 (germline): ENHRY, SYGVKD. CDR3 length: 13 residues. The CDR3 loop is CAIKSRGLGTQYF. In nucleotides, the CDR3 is TGTGCCATCAAGAGTCGGGGCTTGGGGACCCAGTACTTC.

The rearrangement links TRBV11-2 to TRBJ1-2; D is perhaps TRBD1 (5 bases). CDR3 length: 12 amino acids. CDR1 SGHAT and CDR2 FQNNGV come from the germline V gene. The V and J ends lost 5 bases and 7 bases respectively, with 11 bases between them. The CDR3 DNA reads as TGTGCCAGCAGCCAGGCAGGGAGTGGCTACACCTTC. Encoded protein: CASSQAGSGYTF.

The CDR3 coding sequence is TGTGCCAGCAGCCGTGGGGTGGCCGTTTGGGAGCAGTACTTC. Encoded protein: CASSRGVAVWEQYF. The chain carries TRBV6-6 and TRBJ2-7; D call uncertain. V gave up 6 bases and J gave up 7 bases, with 19 bases separating them. The length of the CDR3 is 14 residues. Germline lookup yields CDR1 MNHNY and CDR2 SVGAGI (reference sequence).

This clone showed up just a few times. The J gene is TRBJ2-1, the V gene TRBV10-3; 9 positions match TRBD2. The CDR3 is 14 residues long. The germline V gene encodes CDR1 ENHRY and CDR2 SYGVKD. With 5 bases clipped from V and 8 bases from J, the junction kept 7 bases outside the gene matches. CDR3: CAISSGRFVDEQFF. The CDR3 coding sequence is TGTGCCATCAGTAGCGGGAGGTTTGTCGATGAGCAGTTCTTC.

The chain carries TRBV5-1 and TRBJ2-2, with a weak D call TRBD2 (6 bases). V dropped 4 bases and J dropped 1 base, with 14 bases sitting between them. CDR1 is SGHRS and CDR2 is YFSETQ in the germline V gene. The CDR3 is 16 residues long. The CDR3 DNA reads TGCGCCAGCAGCCGCGGGACGGTGCGGAACACCGGGGAGCTGTTTTTT. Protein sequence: CASSRGTVRNTGELFF.

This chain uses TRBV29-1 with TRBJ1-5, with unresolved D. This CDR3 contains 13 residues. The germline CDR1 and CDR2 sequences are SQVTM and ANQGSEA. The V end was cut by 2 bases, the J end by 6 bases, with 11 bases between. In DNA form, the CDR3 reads TGCAGCGTTGAATTAGATTTGGGTCAGCCCCAGCATTTT. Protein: CSVELDLGQPQHF.

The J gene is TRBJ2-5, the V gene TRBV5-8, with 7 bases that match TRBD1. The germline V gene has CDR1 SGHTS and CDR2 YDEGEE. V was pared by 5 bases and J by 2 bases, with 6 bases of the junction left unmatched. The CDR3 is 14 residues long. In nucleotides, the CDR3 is TGTGCCAGCAGACGAGGACAGGCTCAAGAGACCCAGTACTTC. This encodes CASRRGQAQETQYF.

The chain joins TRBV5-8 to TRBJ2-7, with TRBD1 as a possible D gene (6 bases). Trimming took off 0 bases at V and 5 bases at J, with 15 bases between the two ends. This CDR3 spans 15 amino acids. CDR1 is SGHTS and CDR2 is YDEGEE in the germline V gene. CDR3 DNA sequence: TGTGCCAGCAGCTTGGGGGGGCTATCGACAGACGAGCAGTACTTC. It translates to CASSLGGLSTDEQYF.

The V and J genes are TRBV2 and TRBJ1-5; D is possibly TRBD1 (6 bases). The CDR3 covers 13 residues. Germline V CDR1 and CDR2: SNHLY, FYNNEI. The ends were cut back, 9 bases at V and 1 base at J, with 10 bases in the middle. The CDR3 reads CASRGQSNQPQHF. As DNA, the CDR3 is TGTGCCAGTCGTGGACAGAGCAATCAGCCCCAGCATTTT. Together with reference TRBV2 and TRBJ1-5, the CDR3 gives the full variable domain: EPEVTQTPSHQVTQMGQEVILRCVPISNHLYFYWYRQILGQKVEFLVSFYNNEISEKSEIFDDQFSVERPDGSNFTLKIRSTKLEDSAMYFCASRGQSNQPQHFGDGTRLSIL.

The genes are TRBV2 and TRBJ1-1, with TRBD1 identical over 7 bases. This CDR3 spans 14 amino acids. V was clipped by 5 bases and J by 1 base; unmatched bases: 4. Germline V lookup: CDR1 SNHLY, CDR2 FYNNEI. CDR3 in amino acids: CASSRDSQNTEAFF. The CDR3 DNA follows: TGTGCCAGCAGTAGGGACAGCCAGAACACTGAAGCTTTCTTT. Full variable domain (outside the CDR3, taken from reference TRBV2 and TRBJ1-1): EPEVTQTPSHQVTQMGQEVILRCVPISNHLYFYWYRQILGQKVEFLVSFYNNEISEKSEIFDDQFSVERPDGSNFTLKIRSTKLEDSAMYFCASSRDSQNTEAFFGQGTRLTVV.

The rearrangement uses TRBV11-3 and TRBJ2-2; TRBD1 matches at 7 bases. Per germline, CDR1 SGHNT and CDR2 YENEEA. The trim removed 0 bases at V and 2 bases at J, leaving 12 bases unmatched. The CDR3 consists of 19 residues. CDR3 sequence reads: CASSLDGYGQGVNTGELFF. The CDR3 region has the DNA TGTGCCAGCAGCTTAGACGGCTACGGTCAGGGGGTCAACACCGGGGAGCTGTTTTTT.

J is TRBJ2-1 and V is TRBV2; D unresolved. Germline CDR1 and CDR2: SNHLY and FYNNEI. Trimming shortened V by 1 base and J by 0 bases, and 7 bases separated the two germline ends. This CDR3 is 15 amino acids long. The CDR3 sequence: CASSEEQSSYNEQFF. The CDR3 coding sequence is TGTGCCAGCAGTGAAGAACAGAGCTCCTACAATGAGCAGTTCTTC.

The CDR3: CACPPPGNYGYTF. The CDR3 DNA is TGTGCCTGTCCTCCCCCGGGGAACTATGGCTACACCTTC. The genes are TRBV30 and TRBJ1-2; D is unresolved. Trimming took off 6 bases at V and 2 bases at J, with 13 bases between the two ends. The CDR3 sequence is 13 residues long. Per the germline V gene, CDR1 is GTSNPN and CDR2 is SVGIG (reference sequence).

The CDR3 bases are TGTGCCAGCAGCTCCCGTGGGGGGCTCTGGGAGCTGTTTTTT. Translation gives CASSSRGGLWELFF. J is TRBJ2-2 and V is TRBV5-6; D tentatively reads TRBD1 or TRBD2 (6 bases each). Germline loops: CDR1 SGHDT, CDR2 YYEEEE. This CDR3 spans 14 amino acids. The germline V and J ends were trimmed by 3 bases and 9 bases, with 15 bases remaining between them. The full variable domain, in which reference TRBV5-6 and TRBJ2-2 provide the parts outside the CDR3, is DAGVTQSPTHLIKTRGQQVTLRCSPKSGHDTVSWYQQALGQGPQFIFQYYEEEERQRGNFPDRFSGHQFPNYSSELNVNALLLGDSALYLCASSSRGGLWELFFGEGSRLTVL.

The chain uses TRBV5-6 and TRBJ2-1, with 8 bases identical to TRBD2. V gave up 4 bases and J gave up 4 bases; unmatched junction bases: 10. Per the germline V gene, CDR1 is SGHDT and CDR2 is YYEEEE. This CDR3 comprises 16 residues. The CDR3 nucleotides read TGTGCCAGCAGCCGTATAGGACTAGCAGTTTACAATGAGCAGTTCTTC. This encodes CASSRIGLAVYNEQFF.

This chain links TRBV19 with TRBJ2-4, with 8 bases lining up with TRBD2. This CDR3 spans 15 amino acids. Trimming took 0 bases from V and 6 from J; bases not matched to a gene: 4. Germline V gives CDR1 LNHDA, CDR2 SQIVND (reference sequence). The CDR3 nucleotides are TGTGCCAGTAGTATAGAAGCGGGGGCGAGAAACATTCAGTACTTC. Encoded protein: CASSIEAGARNIQYF.

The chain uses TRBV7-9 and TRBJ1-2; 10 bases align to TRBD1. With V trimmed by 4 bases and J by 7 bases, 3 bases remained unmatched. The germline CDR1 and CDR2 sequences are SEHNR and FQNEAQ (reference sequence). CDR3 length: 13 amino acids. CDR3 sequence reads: CASSWDRGGGYTF. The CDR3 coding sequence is TGTGCCAGCAGCTGGGACAGGGGAGGTGGCTACACCTTC.